This TCR beta chain was documented in a study of T cell repertoires in ileal Crohn's disease. The overall study: The M6 sample came from neoterminal ileum during colonoscopy after surgery.

TCRdb keeps only in-frame clones here, not all; method: immunoSEQ multiplex PCR. The sample carries over 4,500 clones, about 82% recorded once. This CDR3 has 16 residues. J was trimmed by 6 bases and V by 7 bases; bases with no gene match: 14. The germline CDR1 and CDR2 sequences are MNHEY and SMNVEV (reference sequence). General study points: Clonal expansions were more frequent in active smokers than non-smokers at surgery.

Regarding this clone: No antigen is known for it.

Sample time point: neoterminal ileum biopsy at postoperative endoscopy, about 6 months after surgery. The V and J genes are TRBV27 and TRBJ2-2, with 7 bases matching TRBD1. Sequencing was done on a sample of ileal tissue. The receptor was derived from an adult with Crohn's disease. The CDR3 sequence: CASTQHDTGAAGELFF. In nucleotides, the CDR3 is TGTGCCAGCACCCAACACGATACAGGGGCGGCCGGGGAGCTGTTTTTT.